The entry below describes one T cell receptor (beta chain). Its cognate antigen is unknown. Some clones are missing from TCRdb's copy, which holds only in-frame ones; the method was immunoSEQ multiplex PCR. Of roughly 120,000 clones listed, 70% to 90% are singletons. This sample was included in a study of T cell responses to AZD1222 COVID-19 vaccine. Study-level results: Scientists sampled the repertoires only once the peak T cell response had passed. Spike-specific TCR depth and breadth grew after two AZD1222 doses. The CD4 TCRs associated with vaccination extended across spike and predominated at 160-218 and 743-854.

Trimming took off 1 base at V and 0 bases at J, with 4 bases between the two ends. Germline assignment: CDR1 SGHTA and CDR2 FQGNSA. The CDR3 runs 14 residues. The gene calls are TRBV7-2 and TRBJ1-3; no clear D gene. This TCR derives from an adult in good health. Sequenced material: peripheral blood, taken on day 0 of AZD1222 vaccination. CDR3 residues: CASSLERSGNTIYF. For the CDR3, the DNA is TGTGCCAGCAGCTTAGAGCGCTCTGGAAACACCATATATTTT.